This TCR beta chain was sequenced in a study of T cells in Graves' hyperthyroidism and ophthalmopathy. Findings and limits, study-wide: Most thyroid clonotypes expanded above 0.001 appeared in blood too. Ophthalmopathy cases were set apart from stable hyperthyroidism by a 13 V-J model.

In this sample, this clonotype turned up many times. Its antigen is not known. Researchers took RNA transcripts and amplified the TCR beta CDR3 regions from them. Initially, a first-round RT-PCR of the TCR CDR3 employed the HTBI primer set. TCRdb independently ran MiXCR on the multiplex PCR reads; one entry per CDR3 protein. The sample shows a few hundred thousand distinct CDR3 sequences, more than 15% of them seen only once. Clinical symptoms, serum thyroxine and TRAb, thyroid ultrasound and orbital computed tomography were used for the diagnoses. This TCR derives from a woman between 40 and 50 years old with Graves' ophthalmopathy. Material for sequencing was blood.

The CDR3, as DNA: TGTGCCGGGACTAGCGGGAACTACAATGAGCAGTTCTTC. Translated, it gives CAGTSGNYNEQFF. V is TRBV30 and J is TRBJ2-1, with TRBD2 identical over 13 bases. There are 13 residues in the CDR3. V shed 8 bases, J shed 3 bases, and the junction held 1 base outside the gene matches. CDR1 is GTSNPN, CDR2 SVGIG, per germline (reference sequence).